A selection of T cell receptor beta chains follows, all from one sample in a study of blood T cell repertoires in COVID-19. Repertoires were generated with immunoSEQ multiplex PCR, while TCRdb's copy carries only in-frame clones and drops some. The table lists fewer than 200,000 clones, less than 85% of them singletons. The sample was PBMCs or T cells enriched from blood (not recorded which). The origin of the receptors is a man in his fifties who had recovered from COVID-19. Both conserved end residues are part of each CDR3. A D gene is named only where the DNA matches it firmly. Rows give clone size only sometimes, using once, few, many, or a class for an expanded clone.

J gene	D gene	clone size	V gene	CDR3 protein	CDR3 DNA
TRBJ1-3	.	few	TRBV9	CASSGRQAPGNTIYF	TGTGCCAGCAGCGGACGACAGGCACCAGGAAACACCATATATTTT
TRBJ2-1	.	.	TRBV4-2	CASSPLGDNEQFF	TGTGCCAGCAGCCCCCTGGGCGACAATGAGCAGTTCTTC
TRBJ1-2	TRBD1	.	TRBV11-2	CASSLGDRGARLYGYTF	TGTGCCAGCAGCTTGGGGGACAGGGGTGCACGGCTCTATGGCTACACCTTC
TRBJ2-1	TRBD1	.	TRBV7-3	CASSPDRDNEQFF	TGTGCCAGCAGCCCTGACAGGGACAATGAGCAGTTCTTC
TRBJ2-5	.	.	TRBV5-6	CASSLQGLETQYF	TGTGCCAGCAGCTTACAGGGCCTGGAGACCCAGTACTTC
TRBJ1-2	TRBD1	.	TRBV29-1	CSVTGDDGYTF	TGCAGCGTCACAGGGGACGATGGCTACACCTTC
TRBJ1-1	.	.	TRBV27	CASRRVVKGTEAFF	TGTGCCAGCCGGAGGGTCGTGAAGGGCACTGAAGCTTTCTTT
TRBJ2-3	TRBD1	.	TRBV11-2	CASSLVGQGGLGDTQYF	TGTGCCAGCAGCTTAGTCGGACAGGGAGGCCTCGGAGATACGCAGTATTTT
TRBJ2-7	.	.	TRBV2	CASSEATGNYEQYF	TGTGCCAGCAGTGAAGCGACAGGAAACTACGAGCAGTACTTC
TRBJ2-7	.	.	TRBV7-8	CASSLAGGREQYF	TGTGCCAGCAGCTTAGCGGGGGGGCGCGAGCAGTACTTC
TRBJ2-2	.	.	TRBV19	CASKDGGTVNTGELFF	TGTGCCAGCAAAGATGGGGGGACGGTGAACACCGGGGAGCTGTTTTTT
TRBJ2-3	.	.	TRBV11-2	CASRYPWRADTQYF	TGTGCCAGCAGGTACCCTTGGAGGGCAGATACGCAGTATTTT
TRBJ1-2	.	.	TRBV7-9	CASSFSDWGYTF	TGTGCCAGCAGCTTTAGCGATTGGGGCTACACCTTC
TRBJ1-2	.	.	TRBV18	CASSPGPDSGGRPPSWHYGYTF	TGTGCCAGCTCACCCGGCCCGGATTCGGGAGGCCGTCCCCCCTCCTGGCACTATGGCTACACCTTC
TRBJ1-5	TRBD1	.	TRBV28	CASSFFRRGPQPQHF	TGTGCCAGCAGTTTTTTTAGGAGGGGGCCGCAGCCCCAGCATTTT
TRBJ2-3	TRBD1	.	TRBV19	CASFKTGSTDTQYF	TGTGCCAGCTTTAAGACAGGGAGCACAGATACGCAGTATTTT
TRBJ1-3	.	.	TRBV4-1	CASSQDSRAGNTIYF	TGCGCCAGCAGCCAAGATAGCCGTGCAGGAAACACCATATATTTT
TRBJ1-2	TRBD1	.	TRBV7-8	CASSLAPTGHYGYTF	TGTGCCAGCAGCTTAGCCCCGACAGGGCACTATGGCTACACCTTC
TRBJ2-7	.	.	TRBV2	CASSERGYEQYF	TGTGCCAGCAGTGAACGGGGGTACGAGCAGTACTTC
TRBJ2-6	.	.	TRBV29-1	CSASRDTDSGANVLTF	TGCAGCGCTTCACGGGACACGGACTCTGGGGCCAACGTCCTGACTTTC
TRBJ2-3	TRBD2	.	TRBV7-9	CASSSGSGLAGSTDTQYF	TGTGCCAGCAGCTCAGGGTCGGGACTAGCGGGGAGCACAGATACGCAGTATTTT
TRBJ2-4	.	.	TRBV4-1	CASSQGQAALNIQYF	TGCGCCAGCAGCCAAGGACAGGCTGCATTAAACATTCAGTACTTC
TRBJ1-6	.	.	TRBV19	CATIESGGARNSPLHF	TGTGCCACTATCGAGAGCGGGGGGGCGCGGAATTCACCCCTCCACTTT
TRBJ1-1	.	.	TRBV6-5	CASSQPTNTEAFF	TGTGCCAGCAGTCAACCTACGAACACTGAAGCTTTCTTT
TRBJ1-6	TRBD1	.	TRBV28	CASGPGQSSYNSPLHF	TGTGCCAGCGGACCGGGACAGAGCTCCTATAATTCACCCCTCCACTTT
TRBJ1-2	TRBD1	.	TRBV5-6	CASSYSGGLGYTF	TGTGCCAGCAGCTACTCAGGGGGCCTTGGCTACACCTTC
TRBJ1-5	.	.	TRBV7-9	CASGSRGPQHF	TGTGCCAGCGGGTCCAGGGGGCCCCAGCATTTT
TRBJ2-5	.	.	TRBV27	CASSLLGHQETQYF	TGTGCCAGCAGTTTATTGGGACACCAGGAGACCCAGTACTTC
TRBJ1-6	TRBD1	.	TRBV12-3/TRBV12-4	CASSGTGRSPLHF	TGTGCCAGCAGCGGGACAGGGAGGTCACCCCTCCACTTT
TRBJ1-3	.	.	TRBV7-6	CASSSSGAGNTIYF	TGTGCCAGCAGCAGCTCAGGGGCAGGAAACACCATATATTTT
TRBJ1-1	.	.	TRBV9	CASSVGRETEAFF	TGTGCCAGCAGCGTAGGCCGGGAGACCGAAGCTTTCTTT
TRBJ2-1	.	.	TRBV5-4	CASSPGGRYNEQFF	TGTGCCAGCAGCCCCGGGGGGCGTTACAATGAGCAGTTCTTC
TRBJ1-2	.	.	TRBV19	CASSTRQAGDYGYTF	TGTGCCAGTAGTACCAGACAGGCAGGGGACTATGGCTACACCTTC
TRBJ2-4	TRBD2	.	TRBV5-4	CASSLGTSGGWAKNIQYF	TGTGCCAGCAGCTTAGGGACTAGCGGGGGGTGGGCCAAAAACATTCAGTACTTC
TRBJ2-7	TRBD1	.	TRBV6-5	CASRPGQGSYEQYF	TGTGCCAGCAGGCCGGGACAGGGTTCCTACGAGCAGTACTTC
TRBJ2-2	.	.	TRBV5-1	CASSGDSIPNTGELFF	TGCGCCAGCAGCGGGGACTCGATCCCAAACACCGGGGAGCTGTTTTTT